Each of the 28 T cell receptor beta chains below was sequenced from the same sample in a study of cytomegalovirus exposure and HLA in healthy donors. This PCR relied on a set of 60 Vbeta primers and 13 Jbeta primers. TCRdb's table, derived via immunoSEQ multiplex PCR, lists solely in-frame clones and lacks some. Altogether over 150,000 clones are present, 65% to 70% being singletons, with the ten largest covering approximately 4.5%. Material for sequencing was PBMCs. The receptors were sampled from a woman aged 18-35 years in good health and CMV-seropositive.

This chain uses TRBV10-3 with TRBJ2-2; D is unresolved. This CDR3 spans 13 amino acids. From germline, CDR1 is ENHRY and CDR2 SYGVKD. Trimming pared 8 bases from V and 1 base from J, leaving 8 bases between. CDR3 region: CAIADRNTGELFF. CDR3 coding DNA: TGTGCCATCGCGGATAGGAACACCGGGGAGCTGTTTTTT.

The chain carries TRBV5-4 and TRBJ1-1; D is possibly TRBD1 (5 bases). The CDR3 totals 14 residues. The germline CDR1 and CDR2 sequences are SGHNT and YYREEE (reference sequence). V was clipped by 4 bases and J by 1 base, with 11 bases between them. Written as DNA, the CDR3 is TGTGCCAGCAGCGATACTACAGGGAACACTGAAGCTTTCTTT. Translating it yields CASSDTTGNTEAFF.

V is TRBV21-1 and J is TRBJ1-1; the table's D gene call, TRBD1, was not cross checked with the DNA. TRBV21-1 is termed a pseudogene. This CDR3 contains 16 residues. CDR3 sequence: CASLWTGASRNTEAFF. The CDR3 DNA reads TGTGCCAGCCTTTGGACAGGGGCAAGTCGGAACACTGAAGCTTTCTTT.

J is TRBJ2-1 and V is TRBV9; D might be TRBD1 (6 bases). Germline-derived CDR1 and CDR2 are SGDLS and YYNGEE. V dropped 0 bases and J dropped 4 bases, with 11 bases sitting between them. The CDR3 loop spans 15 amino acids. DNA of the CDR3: TGTGCCAGCAGCGTAGTCCAGGGGCTTTACAATGAGCAGTTCTTC. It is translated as CASSVVQGLYNEQFF.

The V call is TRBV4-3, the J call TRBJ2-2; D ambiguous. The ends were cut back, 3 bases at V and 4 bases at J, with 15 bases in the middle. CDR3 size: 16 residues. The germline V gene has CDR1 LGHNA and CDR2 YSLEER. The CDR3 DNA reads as TGCGCCAGCAGCCAGTCGACCGGGTTACTCACCGGGGAGCTGTTTTTT. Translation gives CASSQSTGLLTGELFF.

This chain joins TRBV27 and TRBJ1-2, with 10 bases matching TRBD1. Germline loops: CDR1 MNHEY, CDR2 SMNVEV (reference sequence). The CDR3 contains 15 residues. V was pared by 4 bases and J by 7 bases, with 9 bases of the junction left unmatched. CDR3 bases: TGTGCCAGCAGTTCAAAAGACAGGGGGCGCGGTGGCTACACCTTC. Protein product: CASSSKDRGRGGYTF.

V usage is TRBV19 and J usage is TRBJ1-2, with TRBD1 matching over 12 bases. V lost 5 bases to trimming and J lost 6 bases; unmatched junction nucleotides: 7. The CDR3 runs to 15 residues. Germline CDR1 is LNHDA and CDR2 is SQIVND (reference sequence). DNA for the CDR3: TGTGCCAGTAGTCCGTGGGACAGGGGGCTTCATGGCTACACCTTC. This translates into CASSPWDRGLHGYTF.

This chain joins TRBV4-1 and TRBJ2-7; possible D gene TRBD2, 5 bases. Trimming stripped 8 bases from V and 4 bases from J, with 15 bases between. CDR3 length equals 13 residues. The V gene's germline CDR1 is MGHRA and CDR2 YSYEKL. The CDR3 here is CASSVGVGYEQYF. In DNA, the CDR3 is TGCGCCAGCTCTGTCGGGGTGGGGTACGAGCAGTACTTC.

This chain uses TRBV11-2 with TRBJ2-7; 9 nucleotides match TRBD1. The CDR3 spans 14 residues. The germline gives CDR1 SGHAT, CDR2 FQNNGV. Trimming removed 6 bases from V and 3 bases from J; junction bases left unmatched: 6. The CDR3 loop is CASSPGTGIYEQYF. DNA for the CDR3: TGTGCCAGCAGTCCCGGGACAGGGATCTACGAGCAGTACTTC.

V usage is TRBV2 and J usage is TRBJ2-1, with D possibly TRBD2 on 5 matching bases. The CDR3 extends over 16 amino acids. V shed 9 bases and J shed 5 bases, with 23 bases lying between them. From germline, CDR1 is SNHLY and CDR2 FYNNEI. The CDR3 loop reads CARSPFRGPVHNEQFF. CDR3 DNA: TGTGCCAGGTCGCCATTCCGAGGGCCGGTCCACAATGAGCAGTTCTTC.

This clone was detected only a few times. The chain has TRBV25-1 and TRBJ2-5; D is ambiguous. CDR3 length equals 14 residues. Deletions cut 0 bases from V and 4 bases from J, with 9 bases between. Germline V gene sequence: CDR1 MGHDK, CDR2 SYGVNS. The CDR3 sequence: CASSEYGSGETQYF. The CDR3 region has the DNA TGTGCCAGCAGTGAATATGGGTCAGGAGAGACCCAGTACTTC.

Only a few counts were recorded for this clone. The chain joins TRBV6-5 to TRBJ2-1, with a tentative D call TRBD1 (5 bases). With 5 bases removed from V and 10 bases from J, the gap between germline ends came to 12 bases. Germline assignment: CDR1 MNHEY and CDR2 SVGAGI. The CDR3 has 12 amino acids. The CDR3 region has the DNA TGTGCCAGCAGTCTAGACAGATACGAGCAGTTCTTC. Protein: CASSLDRYEQFF.

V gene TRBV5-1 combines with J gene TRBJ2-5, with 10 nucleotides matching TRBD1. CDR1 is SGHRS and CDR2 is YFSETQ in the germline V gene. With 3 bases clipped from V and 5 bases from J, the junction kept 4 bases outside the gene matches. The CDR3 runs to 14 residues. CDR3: CASSSRDRGETQYF. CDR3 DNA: TGCGCCAGCAGCTCACGGGACAGGGGTGAGACCCAGTACTTC.

The CDR3 bases are TGTGCCAGCAGTTTAGGGACAGGGACTGAAGCTTTCTTT. Amino acids: CASSLGTGTEAFF. J is TRBJ1-1 and V is TRBV27, with 9 bases fitting TRBD1. Germline trimming cut 2 bases from V and 5 bases from J; bases unmatched to any gene: 0. Per germline, CDR1 MNHEY and CDR2 SMNVEV (reference sequence). The CDR3 consists of 13 residues.

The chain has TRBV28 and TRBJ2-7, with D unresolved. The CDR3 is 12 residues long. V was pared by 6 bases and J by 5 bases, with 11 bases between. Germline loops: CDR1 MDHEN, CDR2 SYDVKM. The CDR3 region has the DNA TGTGCCAGCAGCTCTCTGGGCGACGAGCAGTACTTC. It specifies CASSSLGDEQYF. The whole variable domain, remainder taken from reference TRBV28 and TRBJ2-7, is DVKVTQSSRYLVKRTGEKVFLECVQDMDHENMFWYRQDPGLGLRLIYFSYDVKMKEKGDIPEGYSVSREKKERFSLILESASTNQTSMYLCASSSLGDEQYFGPGTRLTVT.

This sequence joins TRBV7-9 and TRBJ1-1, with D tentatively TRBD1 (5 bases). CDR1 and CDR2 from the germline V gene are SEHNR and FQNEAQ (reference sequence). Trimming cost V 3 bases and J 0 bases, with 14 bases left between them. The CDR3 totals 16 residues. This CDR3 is CASSFVGGRVNTEAFF. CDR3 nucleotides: TGTGCCAGCAGCTTCGTTGGCGGCAGGGTGAACACTGAAGCTTTCTTT. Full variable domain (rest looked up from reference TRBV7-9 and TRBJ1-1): DTGVSQNPRHKITKRGQNVTFRCDPISEHNRLYWYRQTLGQGPEFLTYFQNEAQLEKSRLLSDRFSAERPKGSFSTLEIQRTEQGDSAMYLCASSFVGGRVNTEAFFGQGTRLTVV.

CDR3 in DNA: TGTGCCAGCCTGACAGGGGGGGAATACGAGCAGTACTTC. This gives the protein CASLTGGEYEQYF. V usage is TRBV28 and J usage is TRBJ2-7, with TRBD1 identical over 9 bases. Trimming removed 8 bases from V and 4 bases from J; junction bases left unmatched: 6. The CDR3 sequence is 13 residues long. In germline, CDR1 is MDHEN, CDR2 SYDVKM. The complete variable domain, with remaining parts taken from reference TRBV28 and TRBJ2-7, reads DVKVTQSSRYLVKRTGEKVFLECVQDMDHENMFWYRQDPGLGLRLIYFSYDVKMKEKGDIPEGYSVSREKKERFSLILESASTNQTSMYLCASLTGGEYEQYFGPGTRLTVT.

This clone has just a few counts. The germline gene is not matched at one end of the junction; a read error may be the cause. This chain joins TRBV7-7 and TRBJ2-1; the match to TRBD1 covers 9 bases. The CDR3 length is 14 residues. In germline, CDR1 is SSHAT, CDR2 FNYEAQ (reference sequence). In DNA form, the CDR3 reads TGTGCTAGCAGCATTGGGACAGGGCTCGATGAGCAGTTCTTC. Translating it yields CASSIGTGLDEQFF.

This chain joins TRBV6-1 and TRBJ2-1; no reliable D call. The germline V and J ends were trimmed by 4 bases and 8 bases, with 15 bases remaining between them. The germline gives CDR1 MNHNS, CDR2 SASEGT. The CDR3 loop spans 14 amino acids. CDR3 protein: CASSGTLSVDEQFF. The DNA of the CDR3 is TGTGCCAGCAGTGGAACCTTGTCGGTTGATGAGCAGTTCTTC.

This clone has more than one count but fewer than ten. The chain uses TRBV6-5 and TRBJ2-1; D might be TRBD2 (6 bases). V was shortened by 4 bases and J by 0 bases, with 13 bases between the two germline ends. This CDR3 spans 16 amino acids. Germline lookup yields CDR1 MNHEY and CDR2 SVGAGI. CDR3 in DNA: TGTGCCAGCAGTTTTGGGACTCCAAGCTCCTACAATGAGCAGTTCTTC. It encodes CASSFGTPSSYNEQFF.

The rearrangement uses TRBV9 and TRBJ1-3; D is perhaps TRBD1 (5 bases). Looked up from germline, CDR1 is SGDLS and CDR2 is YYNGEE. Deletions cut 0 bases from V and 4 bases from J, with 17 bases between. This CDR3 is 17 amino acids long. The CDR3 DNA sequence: TGTGCCAGCAGCGTAGTGGGGCCTACTTTTTGGGGAAACACCATATATTTT. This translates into CASSVVGPTFWGNTIYF.

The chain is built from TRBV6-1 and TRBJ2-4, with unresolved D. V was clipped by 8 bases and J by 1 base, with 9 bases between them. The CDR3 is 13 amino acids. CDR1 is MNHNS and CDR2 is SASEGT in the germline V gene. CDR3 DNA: TGTGCCAGCGATGACTGGGCCAAAAACATTCAGTACTTC. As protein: CASDDWAKNIQYF.

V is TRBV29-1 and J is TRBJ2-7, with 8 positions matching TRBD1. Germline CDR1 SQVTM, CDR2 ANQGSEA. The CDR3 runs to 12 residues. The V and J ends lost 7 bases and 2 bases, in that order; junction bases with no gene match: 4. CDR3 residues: CSGGQATYEQYF. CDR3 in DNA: TGCAGCGGGGGACAGGCAACCTACGAGCAGTACTTC.

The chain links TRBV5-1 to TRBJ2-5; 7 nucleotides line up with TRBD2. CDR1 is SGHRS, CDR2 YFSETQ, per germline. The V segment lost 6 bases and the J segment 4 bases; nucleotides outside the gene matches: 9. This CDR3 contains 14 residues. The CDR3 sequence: CASNRGASGETQYF. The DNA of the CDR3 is TGCGCCAGCAACAGAGGGGCTAGCGGAGAGACCCAGTACTTC.

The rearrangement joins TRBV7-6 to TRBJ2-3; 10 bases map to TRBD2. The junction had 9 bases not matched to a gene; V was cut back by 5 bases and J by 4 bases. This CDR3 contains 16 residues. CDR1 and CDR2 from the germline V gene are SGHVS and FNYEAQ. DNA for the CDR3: TGTGCCAGCAGCCCCAAAGCTAGCGGGAGACCAGATACGCAGTATTTT. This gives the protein CASSPKASGRPDTQYF.

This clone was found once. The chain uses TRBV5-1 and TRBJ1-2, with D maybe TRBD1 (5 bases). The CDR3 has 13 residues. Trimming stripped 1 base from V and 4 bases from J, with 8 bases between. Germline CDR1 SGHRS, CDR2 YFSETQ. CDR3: CASSLTGSYGYTF. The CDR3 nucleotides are TGCGCCAGCAGCTTGACAGGTTCCTATGGCTACACCTTC. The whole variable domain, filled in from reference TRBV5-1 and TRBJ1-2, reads KAGVTQTPRYLIKTRGQQVTLSCSPISGHRSVSWYQQTPGQGLQFLFEYFSETQRNKGNFPGRFSGRQFSNSRSEMNVSTLELGDSALYLCASSLTGSYGYTFGSGTRLTVV.

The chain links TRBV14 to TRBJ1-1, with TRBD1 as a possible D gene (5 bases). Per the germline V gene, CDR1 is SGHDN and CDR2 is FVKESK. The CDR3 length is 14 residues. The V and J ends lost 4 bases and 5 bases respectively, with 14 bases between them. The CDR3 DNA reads TGTGCCAGCAGCCTGGGGGGGATGGGTACTGAAGCTTTCTTT. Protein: CASSLGGMGTEAFF.

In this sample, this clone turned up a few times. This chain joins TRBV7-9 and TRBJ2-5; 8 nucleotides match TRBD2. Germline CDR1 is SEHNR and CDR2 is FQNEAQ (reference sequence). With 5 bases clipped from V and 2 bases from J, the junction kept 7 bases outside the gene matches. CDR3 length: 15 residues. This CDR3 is CASSPTTSVQETQYF. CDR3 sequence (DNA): TGTGCCAGCAGCCCGACGACTAGCGTACAAGAGACCCAGTACTTC.